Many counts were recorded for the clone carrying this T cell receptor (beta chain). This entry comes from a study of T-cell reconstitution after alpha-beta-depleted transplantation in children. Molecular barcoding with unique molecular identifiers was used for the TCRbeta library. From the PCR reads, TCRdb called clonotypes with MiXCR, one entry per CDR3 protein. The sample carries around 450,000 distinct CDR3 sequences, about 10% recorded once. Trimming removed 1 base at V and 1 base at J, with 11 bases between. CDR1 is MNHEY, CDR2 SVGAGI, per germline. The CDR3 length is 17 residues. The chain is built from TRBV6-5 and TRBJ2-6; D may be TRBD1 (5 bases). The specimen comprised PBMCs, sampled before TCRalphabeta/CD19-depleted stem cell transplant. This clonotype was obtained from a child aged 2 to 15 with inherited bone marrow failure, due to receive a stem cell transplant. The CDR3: CASSYFQSGSGANVLTF. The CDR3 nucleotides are TGTGCCAGCAGTTACTTCCAATCAGGGTCTGGGGCCAACGTCCTGACTTTC.